This entry features one TCR beta chain sequence. Its antigen remains unknown. This specimen belongs to a study of cytomegalovirus exposure and HLA in healthy donors. V trimming: 11 bases; J trimming: 5 bases; junction bases outside the gene matches: 7. CDR3 length: 13 residues. Germline CDR1 is MNHNS and CDR2 is SASEGT. The PCR ran on 60 Vbeta and 13 Jbeta primers. In the original workflow: Approximately 11 million of tens of millions of unique TCR beta chains were shared, per a later count. Generated by immunoSEQ multiplex PCR, the TCRdb table keeps only in-frame clones and is missing some. V and J calls and clone size are those listed in that table; D and trimming were worked out from the DNA. The sample records roughly 130,000 clones, just over 70% being singletons. Study conclusions and caveats: The study recorded 160 or so TCR beta chains that were cytomegalovirus-associated.

This clonotype was obtained from a woman aged 55-70 years in good health and CMV-seropositive. Sequencing input: PBMCs. The V gene is TRBV6-1, the J gene TRBJ2-7, with 12 positions matching TRBD1. The CDR3 spells CALTGQGADEQYF. As DNA, the CDR3 is TGTGCCCTCACGGGACAGGGGGCCGACGAGCAGTACTTC.